This T cell receptor beta chain was profiled in a study of T cells in Graves' hyperthyroidism and ophthalmopathy. For the study at large: Before treatment of any kind, peripheral blood was taken at initial diagnosis.

The CDR3 regions of TCR beta were amplified from RNA transcripts. A first-round RT-PCR of the TCR CDR3 used the HTBI primer set. In TCRdb, the multiplex PCR reads were re-called with MiXCR into one record per CDR3 protein. The sample lists about 380,000 distinct CDR3 sequences, around 18% occurring once. Ophthalmopathy patients had moderate-to-severe active disease, CAS ≥3, NOSPECS ≥4, and disease duration under 3 months. Diagnosis rested on symptoms, serum thyroxine and TRAb, thyroid ultrasound, and orbital computed tomography. The PBMCs studied were ones that came from about 10 ml fresh peripheral blood. CDR1 and CDR2 (germline): DFQATT, SNEGSKA (reference sequence). There are 15 residues in the CDR3. V trimming: 6 bases; J trimming: 5 bases; junction bases outside the gene matches: 13.

This sequence originates from a man in his late teens or twenties with Graves' ophthalmopathy. V usage is TRBV20-1 and J usage is TRBJ2-7, with 10 nucleotides matching TRBD2. Sequencing was carried out using blood. CDR3 nucleotides: TGCAGTGCGACCCCTCCCAGCGGGGGGGCCAACGAGCAGTACTTC. Protein product: CSATPPSGGANEQYF.